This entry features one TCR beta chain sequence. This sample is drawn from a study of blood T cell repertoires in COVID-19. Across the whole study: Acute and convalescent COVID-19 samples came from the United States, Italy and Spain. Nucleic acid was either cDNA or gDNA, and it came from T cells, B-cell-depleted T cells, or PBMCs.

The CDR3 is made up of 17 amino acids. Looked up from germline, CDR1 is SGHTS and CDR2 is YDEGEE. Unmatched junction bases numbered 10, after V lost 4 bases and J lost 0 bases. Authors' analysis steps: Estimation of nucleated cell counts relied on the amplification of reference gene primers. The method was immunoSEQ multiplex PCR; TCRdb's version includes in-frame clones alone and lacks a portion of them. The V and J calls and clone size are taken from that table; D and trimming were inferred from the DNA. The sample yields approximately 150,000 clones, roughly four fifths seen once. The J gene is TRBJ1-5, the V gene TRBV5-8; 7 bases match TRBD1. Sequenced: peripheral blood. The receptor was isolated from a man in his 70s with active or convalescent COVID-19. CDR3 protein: CASSAGRTGFSNQPQHF. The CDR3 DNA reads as TGTGCCAGCAGCGCTGGACGGACAGGCTTTAGCAATCAGCCCCAGCATTTT.